The 10 T cell receptor beta chains reported below all come from one sample, sequenced in a study of blood T cell repertoires in COVID-19. The data were produced by immunoSEQ multiplex PCR, yet TCRdb's version contains in-frame clones alone and is incomplete. This repertoire shows roughly 41,000 clones, around nine tenths found once; its top ten account for approximately 10%. Sample: peripheral blood. The receptor set was obtained from a man aged 55 to 69 with active COVID-19.

This clone counts as medium-sized. The gene calls are TRBV5-1 and TRBJ2-2; perhaps TRBD1 as D (5 bases). CDR3 size: 14 residues. CDR1 and CDR2 from the germline V gene are SGHRS and YFSETQ. Trimming removed 0 bases at V and 4 bases at J, with 7 bases between. The CDR3 DNA reads as TGCGCCAGCAGCTTGGCAAGGGGCACCGGGGAGCTGTTTTTT. Protein: CASSLARGTGELFF.

The chain uses TRBV11-2 and TRBJ2-7; 12 bases are shared with TRBD2. CDR3 size: 15 residues. Per the germline V gene, CDR1 is SGHAT and CDR2 is FQNNGV. Losses at the gene ends were 4 bases for V and 6 bases for J; bases not matched to a gene: 7. CDR3 coding DNA: TGTGCCAGCAGCTCTAGCGGACTAGCGGGAATCGAGCAGTACTTC. Amino acids: CASSSSGLAGIEQYF. Full variable domain (remainder filled in from reference TRBV11-2 and TRBJ2-7): EAGVAQSPRYKIIEKRQSVAFWCNPISGHATLYWYQQILGQGPKLLIQFQNNGVVDDSQLPKDRFSAERLKGVDSTLKIQPAKLEDSAVYLCASSSSGLAGIEQYFGPGTRLTVT.

V gene TRBV28 combines with J gene TRBJ2-7; D ambiguous. Germline CDR1 MDHEN, CDR2 SYDVKM. V lost 3 bases to trimming and J lost 6 bases, with 6 bases between them. CDR3 length equals 11 residues. The CDR3 loop reads CASSLLGEQYF. The CDR3 bases are TGTGCCAGCAGTTTGCTCGGCGAGCAGTACTTC.

In its sample, this clone is medium-sized. V and J are TRBV10-2 and TRBJ2-5, with D perhaps matching TRBD2 (6 bases). The CDR3 runs to 15 residues. The V gene lost 2 bases and the J gene lost 1 base, with 11 bases spanning the gap. Germline CDR1 WSHSY, CDR2 SAAADI. This CDR3 reads CASSEGLASQETQYF. For the CDR3, the DNA is TGCGCCAGCAGTGAGGGTCTAGCGAGCCAAGAGACCCAGTACTTC.

The CDR3 DNA reads TGTGCCAGTAGTACCTGGGGGGGCCGGGACTATGGCTACACCTTC. Its protein is CASSTWGGRDYGYTF. The J gene is TRBJ1-2, the V gene TRBV19, with a tentative D call TRBD1 (6 bases). CDR1 LNHDA and CDR2 SQIVND come from the germline V gene (reference sequence). The CDR3 runs 15 residues. V lost 4 bases, J lost 3 bases, and 15 bases lay in between.

The rearrangement uses TRBV28 and TRBJ1-1; D is ambiguous. V was clipped by 5 bases and J by 8 bases, with 12 bases between them. This CDR3 is built from 12 residues. From germline, CDR1 is MDHEN and CDR2 SYDVKM. CDR3 amino acids: CASSVLAGEAFF. The CDR3 DNA sequence: TGTGCCAGCAGTGTCCTAGCGGGGGAAGCTTTCTTT.

V is TRBV18 and J is TRBJ1-5; D gene ambiguous. The germline gives CDR1 KGHSH, CDR2 LQKENI. V lost 4 bases, J lost 4 bases, and 8 bases lay in between. The CDR3 is 13 residues long. The CDR3 is CASSRTENQPQHF. In DNA form, the CDR3 reads TGTGCCAGCTCACGGACTGAAAATCAGCCCCAGCATTTT.

V is TRBV9 and J is TRBJ2-1; the D gene is possibly TRBD2 (6 bases). The germline V gene has CDR1 SGDLS and CDR2 YYNGEE. Trimming pared 0 bases from V and 10 bases from J, leaving 20 bases between. This CDR3 has 16 residues. The CDR3 nucleotides read TGTGCCAGCAGCGTAGGATCGGGGGATACGGGTTGGGAGCAGTTCTTC. Translated, it gives CASSVGSGDTGWEQFF.

The chain uses TRBV27 and TRBJ2-7, with D possibly being TRBD1 (6 bases). The CDR3 consists of 13 residues. The ends were cut back, 6 bases at V and 4 bases at J, with 13 bases in the middle. Germline assignment: CDR1 MNHEY and CDR2 SMNVEV (reference sequence). The CDR3, as DNA: TGTGCCAGCAGAGGGGGAGTCGGGTACGAGCAGTACTTC. Translating it yields CASRGGVGYEQYF.

This clone was detected once. The chain uses TRBV7-6 and TRBJ2-7; 7 bases agree with TRBD2. From germline, CDR1 is SGHVS and CDR2 FNYEAQ. CDR3 length: 15 amino acids. V trimming: 3 bases; J trimming: 3 bases; junction bases outside the gene matches: 8. This CDR3 reads CASSLSSGIVYEQYF. CDR3 nucleotide sequence: TGTGCCAGCAGCTTGTCCAGCGGGATCGTCTACGAGCAGTACTTC.